These 24 T cell receptor beta chains came from one sample sequenced in a study of memory CD4+ T cells and cytomegalovirus serostatus. The sort gate was single viable CD3+CD4+CD8-CD45RO+ cells for memory CD4+ T cells. Data came from immunoSEQ multiplex PCR; TCRdb stores just in-frame clones and leaves some out. The data contain 40,000 to 50,000 clones, 74% of them seen just once; the ten biggest clones take up 1.2%. Source material: memory CD4+ T cells from blood. Every receptor here comes from an adult in good health and CMV-seropositive.

CDR3 sequence reads: CASSAEGYTGELFF. The CDR3 DNA reads TGTGCCAGCAGTGCTGAGGGGTACACCGGGGAGCTGTTTTTT. The V call is TRBV6-1, the J call TRBJ2-2; either TRBD1 or TRBD2 may fit D (5 bases each). Between the trimmed V and J ends, which lost 4 bases and 3 bases, there was a span of 9 bases. The CDR3 contains 14 residues. Germline CDR1 and CDR2: MNHNS and SASEGT.

The chain links TRBV11-2 to TRBJ2-4; D is unresolved. Germline V CDR1 and CDR2: SGHAT, FQNNGV. The ends were cut back, 2 bases at V and 8 bases at J, with 13 bases in the middle. The CDR3 runs 14 residues. The CDR3 reads CASSLRVRMDIQYF. The CDR3 nucleotides are TGTGCCAGCAGCTTAAGAGTGCGAATGGACATTCAGTACTTC.

The sample holds a few counts of this clone. The V gene is TRBV5-1, the J gene TRBJ1-2; tentative D call: TRBD1 (5 bases). Germline CDR1 reads SGHRS; CDR2 reads YFSETQ. The CDR3 length is 15 residues. The V end was cut by 0 bases, the J end by 3 bases, with 12 bases between. CDR3 DNA sequence: TGCGCCAGCAGCTTGGAGGGCAGGGTGGACTATGGCTACACCTTC. Residues: CASSLEGRVDYGYTF.

The chain employs TRBV7-2 and TRBJ1-2; D ambiguous. CDR1 is SGHTA, CDR2 FQGNSA, per germline. V lost 5 bases and J lost 3, with 16 bases in between. The CDR3 length is 15 residues. This chain's CDR3 is CASSPRTGSDYGYTF. CDR3 DNA: TGTGCCAGCAGCCCCCGGACGGGTTCGGACTATGGCTACACCTTC. Filled out from reference TRBV7-2 and TRBJ1-2, the complete variable domain reads GAGVSQSPSNKVTEKGKDVELRCDPISGHTALYWYRQSLGQGLEFLIYFQGNSAPDKSGLPSDRFSAERTGGSVSTLTIQRTQQEDSAVYLCASSPRTGSDYGYTFGSGTRLTVV.

This clone has just one count. This chain links TRBV5-1 with TRBJ2-1, with D possibly being TRBD2 (6 bases). CDR1 and CDR2 (germline): SGHRS, YFSETQ. V was cut by 4 bases and J by 4 bases, with 15 bases left in between. The CDR3 has 15 residues. CDR3 amino acids: CASSLLALAYNEQFF. The CDR3 bases are TGCGCCAGCAGCCTACTAGCCCTGGCTTACAATGAGCAGTTCTTC.

This chain links TRBV2 with TRBJ2-3; the D gene is possibly TRBD2 (5 bases). Germline V CDR1 and CDR2: SNHLY, FYNNEI. The CDR3 is made up of 14 amino acids. Trimming took 6 bases from V and 2 from J, leaving 12 bases between them. CDR3 amino acids: CASRILENTDTQYF. The CDR3 nucleotides read TGTGCCAGCAGGATACTAGAAAACACAGATACGCAGTATTTT.

The chain employs TRBV4-2 and TRBJ2-1; D unresolved. CDR3 size: 16 residues. Germline V gene sequence: CDR1 LGHNA, CDR2 YNFKEQ. The V end was cut by 0 bases, the J end by 3 bases, with 12 bases between. CDR3 nucleotide sequence: TGTGCCAGCAGCCAAGATCGGGCAGGTTTCTACAATGAGCAGTTCTTC. Translated, it gives CASSQDRAGFYNEQFF.

This chain uses TRBV7-2 with TRBJ1-2; D uncertain. V dropped 1 base and J dropped 2 bases, with 17 bases sitting between them. The CDR3 contains 17 residues. Looked up from germline, CDR1 is SGHTA and CDR2 is FQGNSA. Written as DNA, the CDR3 is TGTGCCAGCAGCTTAGTCCCCCCGGGTTTAGGGAACTATGGCTACACCTTC. It encodes CASSLVPPGLGNYGYTF.

Points on this clone: The same CDR3 can be traced to other DNA sequences in this sample. The gene calls are TRBV27 and TRBJ1-6; 9 positions match TRBD1. CDR3 size: 13 residues. Per germline, CDR1 MNHEY and CDR2 SMNVEV (reference sequence). V was clipped by 6 bases and J by 10 bases; unmatched bases: 4. CDR3 in DNA: TGTGCCAGCAGCACAGGGGGCAGGTCACCCCTCCACTTT. Protein: CASSTGGRSPLHF.

The V call is TRBV9, the J call TRBJ2-5; TRBD2 matches at 9 bases. This CDR3 spans 14 amino acids. The J segment lost 5 bases and the V segment lost 3 bases, leaving 5 bases of the junction unmatched. Germline V CDR1 and CDR2: SGDLS, YYNGEE. The CDR3 bases are TGTGCCAGCAGCGCCGGGACTAGCCTCGAGACCCAGTACTTC. Its translation: CASSAGTSLETQYF. Together with reference TRBV9 and TRBJ2-5, the CDR3 gives the full variable domain: DSGVTQTPKHLITATGQRVTLRCSPRSGDLSVYWYQQSLDQGLQFLIQYYNGEERAKGNILERFSAQQFPDLHSELNLSSLELGDSALYFCASSAGTSLETQYFGPGTRLLVL.

This clone was seen only a few times. V is TRBV14 and J is TRBJ1-1; D is unclear. V was clipped by 1 base and J by 5 bases, with 14 bases between them. CDR1 and CDR2 from the germline V gene are SGHDN and FVKESK. The CDR3 length is 15 residues. Written as DNA, the CDR3 is TGTGCCAGCAGCCAAGCCCCCGCAGGTTGGACTGAAGCTTTCTTT. Translating it yields CASSQAPAGWTEAFF.

The chain is built from TRBV7-9 and TRBJ2-1, with D hard to call. This CDR3 is 12 amino acids long. The V and J ends lost 6 bases and 9 bases respectively, with 12 bases between them. CDR1 SEHNR and CDR2 FQNEAQ come from the germline V gene (reference sequence). The CDR3 DNA follows: TGTGCCAGCAGGAAAAACATGATTGAGCAGTTCTTC. Translated: CASRKNMIEQFF.

This clone was recorded once. V gene TRBV2 combines with J gene TRBJ2-5; 16 bases match TRBD2. The CDR3 extends over 16 amino acids. Per the germline V gene, CDR1 is SNHLY and CDR2 is FYNNEI. Trimming cost V 7 bases and J 5 bases; bases outside gene matches: 7. The CDR3 protein is CASILGLAGGPETQYF. As DNA, the CDR3 is TGTGCCAGCATTCTGGGACTAGCGGGGGGGCCTGAGACCCAGTACTTC.

This clone occurred a few times. The gene calls are TRBV2 and TRBJ1-1; D is unclear. The CDR3 length is 15 residues. Trimming removed 2 bases from V and 9 bases from J, with 19 bases in between. Per germline, CDR1 SNHLY and CDR2 FYNNEI. CDR3 in DNA: TGTGCCAGCAGTGAAATGCGGACGGACGGAGGTAAAGCTTTCTTT. Amino acid sequence: CASSEMRTDGGKAFF.

This chain joins TRBV4-1 and TRBJ2-1, with 9 bases identical to TRBD1. The CDR3 is made up of 14 amino acids. V was clipped by 3 bases and J by 5 bases; unmatched bases: 2. Germline V lookup: CDR1 MGHRA, CDR2 YSYEKL. The CDR3 protein is CASSQGTGNNEQFF. CDR3 coding DNA: TGCGCCAGCAGCCAGGGGACAGGGAACAATGAGCAGTTCTTC.

The V and J genes are TRBV7-2 and TRBJ2-5; D is perhaps TRBD1 or TRBD2 (6 bases each). Trimming pared 5 bases from V and 5 bases from J, leaving 15 bases between. Per germline, CDR1 SGHTA and CDR2 FQGNSA. This CDR3 region has 14 residues. The CDR3 DNA follows: TGTGCCAGCAGCCCCCTAGGGGGGAGGGAGACCCAGTACTTC. This translates into CASSPLGGRETQYF. Complete variable domain (other parts from reference TRBV7-2 and TRBJ2-5): GAGVSQSPSNKVTEKGKDVELRCDPISGHTALYWYRQSLGQGLEFLIYFQGNSAPDKSGLPSDRFSAERTGGSVSTLTIQRTQQEDSAVYLCASSPLGGRETQYFGPGTRLLVL.

The chain joins TRBV7-2 to TRBJ2-7; TRBD1 agrees at 8 bases. CDR1 is SGHTA, CDR2 FQGNSA, per germline. The CDR3 spans 13 residues. Trimming removed 5 bases from V and 2 bases from J; junction bases left unmatched: 2. The CDR3 loop is CASSAQGAYEQYF. The CDR3 bases are TGTGCCAGCAGCGCACAGGGGGCCTACGAGCAGTACTTC.

V gene TRBV7-2 combines with J gene TRBJ2-1; D remains unclear. This CDR3 spans 14 amino acids. V shed 5 bases and J shed 8 bases, with 16 bases lying between them. CDR1 is SGHTA, CDR2 FQGNSA, per germline. CDR3 DNA sequence: TGTGCCAGCAGCCCCACCACTCTTTCGTATGAGCAGTTCTTC. Its translation: CASSPTTLSYEQFF.

The CDR3, as DNA: TGCGCCAGCAGCTTGGCCCCCGGGACCACTGCAATCTATGGCTACACCTTC. As protein: CASSLAPGTTAIYGYTF. V and J are TRBV5-1 and TRBJ1-2, with D possibly TRBD1 on 5 matching bases. The CDR3 is 17 amino acids. V lost 0 bases to trimming and J lost 4 bases, with 19 bases between them. CDR1 is SGHRS, CDR2 YFSETQ, per germline.

This chain uses TRBV7-9 with TRBJ2-2; D is ambiguous. Per the germline V gene, CDR1 is SEHNR and CDR2 is FQNEAQ (reference sequence). Deletions cut 6 bases from V and 6 bases from J, with 14 bases between. The length of the CDR3 is 14 residues. Here the CDR3 DNA reads TGTGCCAGCAGACCCACAGAGTCGGCCGGGGAGCTGTTTTTT. This translates into CASRPTESAGELFF.

The genes are TRBV7-6 and TRBJ1-5; D ambiguous. The CDR3 totals 12 residues. The germline V gene has CDR1 SGHVS and CDR2 FNYEAQ. The V end lost 3 bases, the J end lost 9 bases, and 9 bases lay between the germline ends. The CDR3 DNA reads TGTGCCAGCAGCTTCGTTGACGGGCCCCAGCATTTT. Translating it yields CASSFVDGPQHF.

This sequence joins TRBV5-4 and TRBJ2-2; tentatively, D is TRBD1 or TRBD2 (5 bases each). Trimming removed 4 bases at V and 5 bases at J, with 12 bases between. Looked up from germline, CDR1 is SGHNT and CDR2 is YYREEE (reference sequence). CDR3 size: 14 residues. The CDR3 coding sequence is TGTGCCAGCAGCCCAAGGGGAGAAACCGGGGAGCTGTTTTTT. Translation gives CASSPRGETGELFF.

The chain joins TRBV19 to TRBJ2-5; D not certain. Trimming stripped 2 bases from V and 2 bases from J, with 3 bases between. The V gene's germline CDR1 is LNHDA and CDR2 SQIVND (reference sequence). The CDR3 consists of 12 residues. The CDR3 spells CASSINQETQYF. The CDR3 nucleotides read TGTGCCAGTAGTATAAATCAAGAGACCCAGTACTTC.

The V call is TRBV28, the J call TRBJ2-3; D is perhaps TRBD2 (6 bases). Trimming shortened V by 10 bases and J by 0 bases, and 11 bases separated the two germline ends. CDR3 size: 13 residues. The V gene's germline CDR1 is MDHEN and CDR2 SYDVKM. CDR3 nucleotides: TGTGCCATCCCCGGGACTAGCACAGATACGCAGTATTTT. Translating gives CAIPGTSTDTQYF.